The clone carrying this T cell receptor (beta chain) showed up just once. Assay used: immunoSEQ multiplex PCR; TCRdb lists only in-frame clones, some missing. The sample holds some 2.4 million clones; over 85% are singletons and the top ten take 0.36%. This entry comes from a study of shared clonotypes between healthy human individuals. The germline CDR1 and CDR2 sequences are SEHNR and FQNEAQ (reference sequence). The germline V and J ends were trimmed by 5 bases and 11 bases, with 16 bases remaining between them. The CDR3 is 12 amino acids. The sequence came from a man aged 18 to 30 in good health. Some clones in this sample may be carry-over from other donors' samples. What was sequenced was naive CD4+ T cells from PBMCs. Subset reported: CD45RA+ positively selected. The chain has TRBV7-9 and TRBJ2-7, with D possibly being TRBD2 (5 bases). DNA for the CDR3: TGTGCCAGCAGCGACGGACTGGCTTGGGAGTACTTC. Protein product: CASSDGLAWEYF.